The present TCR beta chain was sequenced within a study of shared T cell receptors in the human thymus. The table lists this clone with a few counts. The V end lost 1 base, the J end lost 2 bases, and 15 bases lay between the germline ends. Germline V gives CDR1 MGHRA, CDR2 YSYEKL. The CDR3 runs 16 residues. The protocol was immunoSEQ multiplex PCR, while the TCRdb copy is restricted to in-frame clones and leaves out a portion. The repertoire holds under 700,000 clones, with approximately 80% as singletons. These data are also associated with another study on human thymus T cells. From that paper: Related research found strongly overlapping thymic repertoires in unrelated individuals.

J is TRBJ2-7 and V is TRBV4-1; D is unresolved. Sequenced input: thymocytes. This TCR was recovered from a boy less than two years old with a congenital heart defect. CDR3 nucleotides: TGCGCCAGCAGCCAAGTCCCTCAGGCCCAAGCCTACGAGCAGTACTTC. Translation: CASSQVPQAQAYEQYF.